These 14 T cell receptor beta chains came from one sample sequenced in a study of blood T cell repertoires in COVID-19. This table comes from immunoSEQ multiplex PCR, and its TCRdb copy is limited to in-frame clones, with some not included. Here the sample spans 250,000 to 300,000 clones, approximately 82% being singletons. Sequencing input: peripheral blood. The receptors come from a man aged 80 or over with acute or convalescent COVID-19.

The chain uses TRBV28 and TRBJ2-3; D possibly corresponds to TRBD2 (5 bases). Germline V lookup: CDR1 MDHEN, CDR2 SYDVKM. The CDR3 spans 12 residues. The ends were cut back, 9 bases at V and 6 bases at J, with 13 bases in the middle. CDR3 sequence reads: CASGLLSDTQYF. The CDR3, as DNA: TGTGCCAGTGGACTGCTGTCGGATACGCAGTATTTT.

J is TRBJ2-5 and V is TRBV7-2, with TRBD2 matching over 12 bases. After removal of 2 bases from V and 5 bases from J, the junction contained 15 bases not matched to a gene. Germline V CDR1 and CDR2: SGHTA, FQGNSA. The CDR3 runs to 19 residues. For the CDR3, the DNA is TGTGCCAGCAGCTTAACAACTAGCGGGGGGCTGGTTTTTTATGAGACCCAGTACTTC. Translating gives CASSLTTSGGLVFYETQYF.

The chain combines TRBV10-3 with TRBJ2-3; TRBD2 matches at 8 bases. After removal of 0 bases from V and 5 bases from J, the junction contained 4 bases not matched to a gene. The CDR3 is 15 amino acids. CDR1 and CDR2 from the germline V gene are ENHRY and SYGVKD. CDR3 nucleotides: TGTGCCATCAGTGAGTCGGGCGGGGGGAGAGATACGCAGTATTTT. It codes for CAISESGGGRDTQYF.

The V gene is TRBV2, the J gene TRBJ2-1; 8 nucleotides align to TRBD2. The CDR3 extends over 16 amino acids. Losses at the gene ends were 1 base for V and 2 bases for J; bases not matched to a gene: 4. The germline CDR1 and CDR2 sequences are SNHLY and FYNNEI. The CDR3 DNA reads TGTGCCAGCAGTGAAGGGGGTAGCGGGGCCTACAATGAGCAGTTCTTC. Protein sequence: CASSEGGSGAYNEQFF.

The chain combines TRBV5-1 with TRBJ2-2; 11 bases agree with TRBD2. This CDR3 is built from 17 residues. The germline gives CDR1 SGHRS, CDR2 YFSETQ. The V gene end was trimmed by 4 bases and the J gene end by 4 bases; junction bases not matched to a gene: 9. The CDR3 DNA sequence: TGCGCCAGCAGCCCTGGCACTAGCGGGAGTCGCACCGGGGAGCTGTTTTTT. Translation: CASSPGTSGSRTGELFF.

J is TRBJ2-7 and V is TRBV10-3, with TRBD2 matching 7 bases. CDR3 length: 14 amino acids. V shed 6 bases and J 3 bases; nucleotides not matched to a gene: 8. CDR1 is ENHRY, CDR2 SYGVKD, per germline. The CDR3 loop reads CAIRREGLGYEQYF. The DNA of the CDR3 is TGTGCCATCAGGAGGGAGGGGCTAGGCTACGAGCAGTACTTC.

This rearrangement joins TRBV5-1 to TRBJ1-5; TRBD1 agrees at 7 bases. This CDR3 spans 14 amino acids. V lost 4 bases, J lost 0 bases, and 1 base stayed unmatched. Germline loops: CDR1 SGHRS, CDR2 YFSETQ. The CDR3 region is CASSQGGSNQPQHF. The CDR3 bases are TGCGCCAGCAGCCAGGGGGGTAGCAATCAGCCCCAGCATTTT.

J is TRBJ2-2 and V is TRBV5-1; TRBD2 agrees at 15 bases. The length of the CDR3 is 16 residues. Germline CDR1 reads SGHRS; CDR2 reads YFSETQ. V gave up 4 bases and J gave up 5 bases; unmatched junction bases: 3. The CDR3 here is CASSPGTSGGTGELFF. CDR3 sequence (DNA): TGCGCCAGCAGCCCAGGGACTAGCGGGGGGACCGGGGAGCTGTTTTTT.

This clone was counted a single time. V usage is TRBV10-2 and J usage is TRBJ2-2; D ambiguous. Germline V gene data show CDR1 as WSHSY and CDR2 as SAAADI. Between the trimmed V and J ends, which lost 6 bases and 3 bases, there was a span of 5 bases. This CDR3 spans 12 amino acids. CDR3 nucleotide sequence: TGCGCCAGCAGGTATTACACCGGGGAGCTGTTTTTT. It encodes CASRYYTGELFF.

This chain connects TRBV2 to TRBJ1-4, with D maybe TRBD1 (6 bases). This CDR3 comprises 16 residues. Trimming took off 3 bases at V and 8 bases at J, with 19 bases between the two ends. Germline V gene data show CDR1 as SNHLY and CDR2 as FYNNEI. CDR3 sequence reads: CASSDGGQPLYEKLFF. CDR3 bases: TGTGCCAGCAGTGATGGCGGACAGCCCCTTTACGAAAAACTGTTTTTT.

A few counts support this clone. This rearrangement joins TRBV3-1 (or the pseudogene TRBV3-2) to TRBJ2-5; 12 nucleotides align to TRBD2. The CDR3 contains 14 residues. Per germline, CDR1 LGHDT and CDR2 YNNKEL (reference sequence). Trimming took 10 bases from V and 4 from J; bases not matched to a gene: 7. The CDR3 sequence is CATSLAGGRETQYF. In DNA form, the CDR3 reads TGTGCCACCAGTCTAGCGGGGGGGCGAGAGACCCAGTACTTC.

The genes are TRBV10-1 and TRBJ2-1; 8 positions match TRBD2. Trimming at V came to 3 bases and at J to 8 bases, leaving 6 bases not matched to a gene. The CDR3 has 14 residues. CDR1 is WNHNN and CDR2 is SYGVQD in the germline V gene (reference sequence). The CDR3 bases are TGCGCCAGCAGTGAAAGCGGGAGTAGCGATGAGCAGTTCTTC. It specifies CASSESGSSDEQFF.

V is TRBV27 and J is TRBJ2-1; 11 nucleotides line up with TRBD1. In germline, CDR1 is MNHEY, CDR2 SMNVEV (reference sequence). With 6 bases clipped from V and 4 bases from J, the junction kept 5 bases outside the gene matches. There are 15 residues in the CDR3. The CDR3 protein is CASSSGQGEYNEQFF. In nucleotides, the CDR3 is TGTGCCAGCAGCTCGGGACAGGGGGAATACAATGAGCAGTTCTTC.

This rearrangement joins TRBV6-5 to TRBJ2-5, with 8 bases that match TRBD2. This CDR3 contains 15 residues. Germline-derived CDR1 and CDR2 are MNHEY and SVGAGI. The J segment lost 5 bases and the V segment lost 8 bases, leaving 13 bases of the junction unmatched. CDR3 DNA: TGTGCCAGCCGACCTCTTCGAGCGGGGGACGAGACCCAGTACTTC. Translated: CASRPLRAGDETQYF.